A selection of T cell receptor beta chains follows, all from one sample in a study of T cell repertoires in cytomegalovirus infection. MiXCR, applied by TCRdb to the reads, yields one record per CDR3 protein. The sample consists of fewer than 300,000 distinct CDR3 sequences, roughly 26% of them appearing once. The material sequenced was PBMCs. The receptors were sampled from a human donor in good health (CMV status not recorded). Some clones in this sample may be carry-over from other donors' samples. The CDR3 runs from the conserved cysteine through the conserved F or W. The D gene is left open where the match is weak. Clone size appears in some rows only: once, few, many, or a class for an expanded clone.

D gene: NA; J gene: TRBJ1-4; clone size: few; V gene: TRBV7-9; CDR3 DNA: TGTGCCAGCAGCTTAGCTGGGGAAGGAAAACTGTTTTTT; CDR3 protein: CASSLAGEGKLFF
D gene: NA; J gene: TRBJ2-1; clone size: few; V gene: TRBV10-2; CDR3 DNA: TGCGCCAGCAGTTCCCAGTACAATGAGCAGTTCTTC; CDR3 protein: CASSSQYNEQFF
D gene: NA; J gene: TRBJ2-1; clone size: many; V gene: TRBV7-2; CDR3 DNA: TGTGCCAGCAGCTTAGCGCAGCGGTCTGGCAAGTTCTTC; CDR3 protein: CASSLAQRSGKFF
D gene: NA; J gene: TRBJ2-1; clone size: few; V gene: TRBV7-3; CDR3 DNA: TGTGCCAGCAGCTTAGGACTCCCTCCCTACAATGAGCAGTTCTTC; CDR3 protein: CASSLGLPPYNEQFF
D gene: TRBD2; J gene: TRBJ2-7; clone size: NA; V gene: TRBV4-3; CDR3 DNA: TGCGCCAGCAGCCAAGATTTAGCGGGAGGGTACTACGAGCAGTACTTC; CDR3 protein: CASSQDLAGGYYEQYF
D gene: TRBD2; J gene: TRBJ2-1; clone size: many; V gene: TRBV12-3/TRBV12-4; CDR3 DNA: TGTGCCAGCACCCCACCGGGACTAGCGGGAGAGAATGAGCAGTTCTTC; CDR3 protein: CASTPPGLAGENEQFF
D gene: NA; J gene: TRBJ2-7; clone size: NA; V gene: TRBV24-1; CDR3 DNA: TGTGCCACCAGTGATTGGTCCGGGCGGAAGTACTTC; CDR3 protein: CATSDWSGRKYF
D gene: NA; J gene: TRBJ2-6; clone size: medium-sized; V gene: TRBV7-3; CDR3 DNA: TGTGCCAGCAGCGGCGGGGCCACCAACGTCCTGACTTTC; CDR3 protein: CASSGGATNVLTF
D gene: NA; J gene: TRBJ2-7; clone size: NA; V gene: TRBV12-3/TRBV12-4; CDR3 DNA: TGTGCCAGCAGTTTAGGAAGGGCGGGCGGCAGATCCTACGAGCAGTACTTC; CDR3 protein: CASSLGRAGGRSYEQYF
D gene: TRBD1; J gene: TRBJ1-6; clone size: NA; V gene: TRBV19; CDR3 DNA: TGTGCCAGTACCACAGGGGGCAGTAATTCACCCCTCCACTTT; CDR3 protein: CASTTGGSNSPLHF
D gene: NA; J gene: TRBJ2-4; clone size: NA; V gene: TRBV5-1; CDR3 DNA: TGCGCCAGCAGCTTGTTGCCAAACATTCAGTACTTC; CDR3 protein: CASSLLPNIQYF
D gene: NA; J gene: TRBJ2-1; clone size: few; V gene: TRBV12-3/TRBV12-4; CDR3 DNA: TGTGCCAGCAGTCATGGAGATTTCCATGAGCAGTTCTTC; CDR3 protein: CASSHGDFHEQFF
D gene: TRBD1; J gene: TRBJ2-7; clone size: NA; V gene: TRBV11-2; CDR3 DNA: TGTGCCAGCAGCCCCAGTCCCGGGACAGGGATCGGGTTCTCCCACGAGCAGTACTTC; CDR3 protein: CASSPSPGTGIGFSHEQYF
D gene: NA; J gene: TRBJ2-1; clone size: few; V gene: TRBV19; CDR3 DNA: TGTGCAAGTCGGACTAACTACAATGAGCAGTTCTTC; CDR3 protein: CASRTNYNEQFF
D gene: TRBD2; J gene: TRBJ2-7; clone size: NA; V gene: TRBV11-2; CDR3 DNA: TGTGCCAGCAGCTTAGGCCCAGGGACTAACTACGAGCAGTACTTC; CDR3 protein: CASSLGPGTNYEQYF
D gene: TRBD1; J gene: TRBJ2-3; clone size: few; V gene: TRBV7-9; CDR3 DNA: TGTGCCAGCGGGGGACAGGGCCACACAGATACGCAGTATTTT; CDR3 protein: CASGGQGHTDTQYF
D gene: NA; J gene: TRBJ2-1; clone size: NA; V gene: TRBV2; CDR3 DNA: TGTGCCAGCAGGGGGGACTGGGGGCCCTACAATGAGCAGTTCTTC; CDR3 protein: CASRGDWGPYNEQFF
D gene: NA; J gene: TRBJ2-2; clone size: NA; V gene: TRBV18; CDR3 DNA: TGTGCCAGCTCACCAACTCACTCCGGGGAGCTGTTTTTT; CDR3 protein: CASSPTHSGELFF
D gene: TRBD2; J gene: TRBJ2-5; clone size: NA; V gene: TRBV6-2/TRBV6-3; CDR3 DNA: TGTGCCAGCAGATCGGGAGGGCCCGGAGAGACCCAGTACTTC; CDR3 protein: CASRSGGPGETQYF
D gene: TRBD1; J gene: TRBJ1-5; clone size: few; V gene: TRBV12-3/TRBV12-4; CDR3 DNA: TGTGCCAGCAGTTTCGGACAGGGAAGACATTTT; CDR3 protein: CASSFGQGRHF
D gene: TRBD2; J gene: TRBJ2-2; clone size: few; V gene: TRBV6-1; CDR3 DNA: TGTGCCAGCAGTGAAGTAGCGGGGGTCGCCGGGGAGCTGTTTTTT; CDR3 protein: CASSEVAGVAGELFF
D gene: NA; J gene: TRBJ2-5; clone size: NA; V gene: TRBV5-1; CDR3 DNA: TGCGCCAGCAGCTTGGGAATGGTTGGCCAAGAGACCCAGTACTTC; CDR3 protein: CASSLGMVGQETQYF
D gene: TRBD2; J gene: TRBJ2-1; clone size: many; V gene: TRBV5-6; CDR3 DNA: TGTGCCAGCAGCTTGGGCCCAGCGGGGACCTACAATGAGCAGTTCTTC; CDR3 protein: CASSLGPAGTYNEQFF
D gene: TRBD1; J gene: TRBJ1-5; clone size: few; V gene: TRBV7-2; CDR3 DNA: TGTGCCAGCAGCTATTACCCTGGGACAGGGGGCCGGTATCAGCCCCAGCATTTT; CDR3 protein: CASSYYPGTGGRYQPQHF
D gene: NA; J gene: TRBJ1-2; clone size: NA; V gene: TRBV29-1; CDR3 DNA: TGCAGCGTGGACGACCACCACTATGGCTACACCTTC; CDR3 protein: CSVDDHHYGYTF
D gene: NA; J gene: TRBJ2-7; clone size: NA; V gene: TRBV28; CDR3 DNA: TGTGCCAGCAGTCCCTCGGGTGTGTGGGTTGGGGCTAACGAGCAGTACTTC; CDR3 protein: CASSPSGVWVGANEQYF
D gene: NA; J gene: TRBJ1-5; clone size: NA; V gene: TRBV20-1; CDR3 DNA: TGCAGTGCTAGAGGTGGGTTTGGGGGTAATCAGCCCCAGCATTTT; CDR3 protein: CSARGGFGGNQPQHF
D gene: TRBD2; J gene: TRBJ2-2; clone size: NA; V gene: TRBV6-6; CDR3 DNA: TGTGCCAGCAGTTACTCGGCGGGAGGGCCGGTCGGGGAGCTGTTTTTT; CDR3 protein: CASSYSAGGPVGELFF
D gene: TRBD2; J gene: TRBJ2-1; clone size: NA; V gene: TRBV29-1; CDR3 DNA: TGCAGCTCCCTGTGGGCGGGAGTCGTCAATGAGCAGTTCTTC; CDR3 protein: CSSLWAGVVNEQFF
D gene: NA; J gene: TRBJ1-1; clone size: NA; V gene: TRBV7-9; CDR3 DNA: TGTGCCAGCAGCCGTACGGTTCAGAACACTGAAGCTTTCTTT; CDR3 protein: CASSRTVQNTEAFF
D gene: NA; J gene: TRBJ1-2; clone size: few; V gene: TRBV28; CDR3 DNA: TGTGCCAGCTTACGTTCACCGGGACAACTTATCTATGGCTACACCTTC; CDR3 protein: CASLRSPGQLIYGYTF
D gene: NA; J gene: TRBJ2-7; clone size: many; V gene: TRBV7-2; CDR3 DNA: TGTGCCAGCAGCGTCCAGAGCTCCTACGAGCAGTACTTC; CDR3 protein: CASSVQSSYEQYF
D gene: NA; J gene: TRBJ2-5; clone size: few; V gene: TRBV19; CDR3 DNA: TGTGCCAGTAGCCCGGACAGCTTAAGGGGGGAGACCCAGTACTTC; CDR3 protein: CASSPDSLRGETQYF
D gene: NA; J gene: TRBJ2-1; clone size: few; V gene: TRBV7-2; CDR3 DNA: TGTGCCAGCATCGAGGGGGGTCTAGGTGAGCAGTTCTTC; CDR3 protein: CASIEGGLGEQFF
D gene: TRBD2; J gene: TRBJ2-7; clone size: few; V gene: TRBV24-1; CDR3 DNA: TGTGCCACCAGTGACCCTCTAGCGGGAGACTACGAGCAGTACTTC; CDR3 protein: CATSDPLAGDYEQYF
D gene: TRBD1; J gene: TRBJ1-6; clone size: NA; V gene: TRBV28; CDR3 DNA: TGTGCCAGCGAGAAAGGGGGCCTCAACTCCTATAATTCACCCCTCCACTTT; CDR3 protein: CASEKGGLNSYNSPLHF
D gene: TRBD1; J gene: TRBJ1-1; clone size: NA; V gene: TRBV4-1; CDR3 DNA: TGCGCCAGCAGCCAAGACGGGCAAGGACAGGTCTGGGTAAGATCCAATGAAGCTTTCTTT; CDR3 protein: CASSQDGQGQVWVRSNEAFF